This entry lists 19 T cell receptor beta chains sequenced from one sample in a study of cytomegalovirus exposure and HLA in healthy donors. This PCR relied on a set of 60 Vbeta primers and 13 Jbeta primers. Using immunoSEQ multiplex PCR, the repertoire was profiled, and TCRdb retains in-frame clones only, with some absent. The sample has more than 80,000 clones; around 80% are singletons. Sequenced material: PBMCs. The receptor source for this set is a middle-aged man in good health and CMV-seronegative.

V usage is TRBV5-6 and J usage is TRBJ2-2; D uncertain. With 1 base removed from V and 5 bases from J, the gap between germline ends came to 3 bases. Germline loops: CDR1 SGHDT, CDR2 YYEEEE. The CDR3 is 12 residues long. This chain's CDR3 is CASSLPTGELFF. The DNA of the CDR3 is TGTGCCAGCAGCTTGCCGACCGGGGAGCTGTTTTTT.

The genes are TRBV7-8 and TRBJ2-5; unclear D gene. This CDR3 has 14 amino acids. CDR1 is SGHVS and CDR2 is FQNEAQ in the germline V gene. Trimming took off 5 bases at V and 1 base at J, with 11 bases between the two ends. The CDR3 DNA follows: TGTGCCAGCAGCCCGCTGCGCACCCAAGAGACCCAGTACTTC. Amino acids: CASSPLRTQETQYF.

This clone was recorded a few times. The gene calls are TRBV11-2 and TRBJ1-1; unclear D gene. V was trimmed by 6 bases and J by 1 base, leaving 15 bases between them. The CDR3 runs 15 residues. The germline CDR1 and CDR2 sequences are SGHAT and FQNNGV. The CDR3 loop reads CASRYSMRENTEAFF. CDR3 nucleotide sequence: TGTGCCAGCAGGTACTCGATGAGGGAGAACACTGAAGCTTTCTTT.

V gene TRBV7-2 combines with J gene TRBJ2-3; 11 bases align to TRBD2. This CDR3 has 15 amino acids. Germline assignment: CDR1 SGHTA and CDR2 FQGNSA. V dropped 8 bases and J dropped 8; count of bases not matched to a gene: 12. The CDR3 DNA reads TGTGCCAGCCGAGCGACTAGCGGGGCTGACAGTACGCAGTATTTT. It is translated as CASRATSGADSTQYF.

The chain is built from TRBV6-5 and TRBJ1-6, with D possibly matching TRBD1 (5 bases). From germline, CDR1 is MNHEY and CDR2 SVGAGI. V was trimmed by 2 bases and J by 0 bases, leaving 8 bases between them. The CDR3 extends over 16 amino acids. CDR3 loop: CASSYNGGSYNSPLHF. Written as DNA, the CDR3 is TGTGCCAGCAGTTACAACGGGGGCTCCTATAATTCACCCCTCCACTTT.

The CDR3, as DNA: TGCGCCAGCAGACACCAAGTCAGGGGTTACAATGAGCAGTTCTTC. Residues: CASRHQVRGYNEQFF. This chain joins TRBV5-1 and TRBJ2-1, with D possibly matching TRBD1 (6 bases). The CDR3 is 15 residues long. Germline V lookup: CDR1 SGHRS, CDR2 YFSETQ. V was pared by 5 bases and J by 4 bases, with 16 bases between.

This sequence joins TRBV6-4 and TRBJ1-3, with TRBD1 as a possible D gene (5 bases). The CDR3 contains 17 residues. V was clipped by 3 bases and J by 0 bases, with 15 bases between them. The germline CDR1 and CDR2 sequences are MRHNA and SNTAGT. The DNA of the CDR3 is TGTGCCAGCAGTGAAACAACCCCAGGGCACTCTGGAAACACCATATATTTT. Translating it yields CASSETTPGHSGNTIYF.

The chain carries TRBV7-9 and TRBJ1-1; D is uncertain. CDR3 size: 15 residues. Deletions cut 6 bases from V and 4 bases from J, with 18 bases between. Germline CDR1 and CDR2: SEHNR and FQNEAQ (reference sequence). The CDR3 reads CASSLITVWSTEAFF. The CDR3 DNA sequence: TGTGCCAGCAGTCTTATAACGGTGTGGAGCACTGAAGCTTTCTTT.

This clone was seen only a few times. The V gene is TRBV5-6, the J gene TRBJ2-6, with unresolved D. Germline V gene data show CDR1 as SGHDT and CDR2 as YYEEEE. With 5 bases removed from V and 0 bases from J, the gap between germline ends came to 3 bases. The CDR3 totals 13 residues. The CDR3 DNA is TGTGCCAGCAGTCTCTCTGGGGCCAACGTCCTGACTTTC. Amino acids: CASSLSGANVLTF. Combining the CDR3 with reference TRBV5-6 and TRBJ2-6 gives the whole variable domain DAGVTQSPTHLIKTRGQQVTLRCSPKSGHDTVSWYQQALGQGPQFIFQYYEEEERQRGNFPDRFSGHQFPNYSSELNVNALLLGDSALYLCASSLSGANVLTFGAGSRLTVL.

This clone is a singleton in its sample. A junction end diverges from the germline sequence, so it may reflect a read error. The chain couples TRBV7-9 to TRBJ1-1, with TRBD1 matching 8 bases. Germline V gene lookup returns CDR1 SEHNR and CDR2 FQNEAQ (reference sequence). The CDR3 sequence is 14 residues long. The CDR3 DNA follows: TGTTCCAGCAGCAGGACAGGGCGGAACACTGAAGCTTTCTTT. It translates to CSSSRTGRNTEAFF.

The J gene is TRBJ2-1, the V gene TRBV7-3; TRBD1 matches 9 bases. Unmatched junction bases numbered 5, after V lost 5 bases and J lost 0 bases. This CDR3 is built from 16 residues. Germline V gene sequence: CDR1 SGHTA, CDR2 FQGTGA. For the CDR3, the DNA is TGTGCCAGCAGCCCTGGGACAGGGCTCTCCTACAATGAGCAGTTCTTC. Encoded protein: CASSPGTGLSYNEQFF.

The chain recombines TRBV7-6 with TRBJ2-5; tentatively, D is TRBD1 (5 bases). Trimming pared 3 bases from V and 2 bases from J, leaving 13 bases between. CDR1 SGHVS and CDR2 FNYEAQ come from the germline V gene. The CDR3 length is 15 residues. CDR3 loop: CASSFGAVAQETQYF. DNA for the CDR3: TGTGCCAGCAGCTTTGGGGCTGTGGCGCAAGAGACCCAGTACTTC.

This clone was found a few times. This rearrangement joins TRBV6-5 to TRBJ1-1, with 11 bases identical to TRBD1. With 7 bases clipped from V and 4 bases from J, the junction kept 2 bases outside the gene matches. The CDR3 covers 13 residues. CDR1 and CDR2 from the germline V gene are MNHEY and SVGAGI. As DNA, the CDR3 is TGTGCCAGCACCGGGACAGGGGGCACTGAAGCTTTCTTT. This codes for CASTGTGGTEAFF.

The chain is built from TRBV5-8 and TRBJ2-3; 11 positions match TRBD2. Germline V gene data show CDR1 as SGHTS and CDR2 as YDEGEE. The V segment lost 4 bases and the J segment 2 bases; nucleotides outside the gene matches: 6. This CDR3 has 16 amino acids. CDR3 DNA sequence: TGTGCCAGCAGCCCCTCTAGCGGGGGGTTCACAGATACGCAGTATTTT. It translates to CASSPSSGGFTDTQYF.

This clone was detected only a few times. At one of its ends the junction is not consistent with the germline gene, which may arise from a read error. The chain recombines TRBV6-1 with TRBJ2-7, with TRBD2 as a possible D gene (6 bases). This CDR3 spans 12 amino acids. The germline V gene has CDR1 MNHNS and CDR2 SASEGT. The CDR3 spells CASSEAGTPTPF. As DNA, the CDR3 is TGTGCCAGCAGTGAAGCAGGGACTCCCACCCCCTTC.

This chain uses TRBV27 with TRBJ2-2; 11 nucleotides line up with TRBD1. The CDR3 sequence is 16 residues long. Germline V gene sequence: CDR1 MNHEY, CDR2 SMNVEV (reference sequence). The V and J ends lost 3 bases and 5 bases, in that order; junction bases with no gene match: 5. Here the CDR3 reads CASSFRTGGATGELFF. CDR3 coding DNA: TGTGCCAGCAGTTTCAGGACAGGGGGCGCGACCGGGGAGCTGTTTTTT.

The gene calls are TRBV2 and TRBJ1-6, with a possible D match to TRBD1 (5 bases). V was pared by 6 bases and J by 6 bases, with 15 bases between. CDR3 size: 15 residues. The germline V gene has CDR1 SNHLY and CDR2 FYNNEI. CDR3 bases: TGTGCCAGCAGACCGACAGAGGCGATTAATTCACCCCTCCACTTT. Its protein product is CASRPTEAINSPLHF.

Comment on this clone: A junction boundary mismatches the germline segment, possibly from a read error. The same CDR3 arises from other DNA sequences in this sample as well. The rearrangement uses TRBV7-6 and TRBJ2-6; D is perhaps TRBD1 (5 bases). The CDR3 is made up of 15 amino acids. Germline-derived CDR1 and CDR2 are SGHVS and FNYEAQ. For the CDR3, the DNA is TGCGCCAGCAGCTTAGCCAGGGCTGGGGCCAACGTCCTGACTTTC. This encodes CASSLARAGANVLTF.

The V call is TRBV4-2, the J call TRBJ2-3, with 14 nucleotides matching TRBD2. The CDR3 length is 19 residues. CDR1 and CDR2 (germline): LGHNA, YNFKEQ. Trimming cost V 4 bases and J 2 bases; bases outside gene matches: 11. CDR3 sequence (DNA): TGTGCCAGCAGCCTGGGACTAGCGGGGGCCGAGCCCCCCACAGATACGCAGTATTTT. It is translated as CASSLGLAGAEPPTDTQYF.